This T cell receptor beta chain was recorded in a study of cytomegalovirus exposure and HLA in healthy donors. The study's findings and limits: Later analysis identified around 15,000 TCR beta sequences associated with HLA alleles, using a false discovery rate threshold of 0.05. Previous analysis showed most TCR beta V segments were productive about 87% or about 30% of the time. As was reported, the HLA-A and HLA-B alleles of most subjects were accurately predicted from TCR beta sequences.

Turning to this clone: No antigen is known for it.

The donors (healthy individuals) were bone marrow donors. Amplification used 60 Vbeta primers and 13 Jbeta primers. Clones were read by immunoSEQ multiplex PCR, and TCRdb kept only the in-frame ones, dropping some. Seen here are some 180,000 clones, roughly four fifths observed once, and the top ten hold around 1.6%. Germline-derived CDR1 and CDR2 are MNHEY and SMNVEV (reference sequence). The CDR3 has 13 residues. V shed 4 bases and J shed 4 bases, with 7 bases lying between them. The rearrangement joins TRBV27 to TRBJ1-4; D uncertain. The receptor's source is a man aged 18 to 29 in good health and CMV-seronegative. Sequenced sample: PBMCs. The CDR3 reads CASSSLFNEKLFF. The CDR3 nucleotides read TGTGCCAGCAGTTCGTTGTTTAATGAAAAACTGTTTTTT. Using reference TRBV27 and TRBJ1-4 for the parts outside the CDR3, the full variable domain is EAQVTQNPRYLITVTGKKLTVTCSQNMNHEYMSWYRQDPGLGLRQIYYSMNVEVTDKGDVPEGYKVSRKEKRNFPLILESPSPNQTSLYFCASSSLFNEKLFFGSGTQLSVL.